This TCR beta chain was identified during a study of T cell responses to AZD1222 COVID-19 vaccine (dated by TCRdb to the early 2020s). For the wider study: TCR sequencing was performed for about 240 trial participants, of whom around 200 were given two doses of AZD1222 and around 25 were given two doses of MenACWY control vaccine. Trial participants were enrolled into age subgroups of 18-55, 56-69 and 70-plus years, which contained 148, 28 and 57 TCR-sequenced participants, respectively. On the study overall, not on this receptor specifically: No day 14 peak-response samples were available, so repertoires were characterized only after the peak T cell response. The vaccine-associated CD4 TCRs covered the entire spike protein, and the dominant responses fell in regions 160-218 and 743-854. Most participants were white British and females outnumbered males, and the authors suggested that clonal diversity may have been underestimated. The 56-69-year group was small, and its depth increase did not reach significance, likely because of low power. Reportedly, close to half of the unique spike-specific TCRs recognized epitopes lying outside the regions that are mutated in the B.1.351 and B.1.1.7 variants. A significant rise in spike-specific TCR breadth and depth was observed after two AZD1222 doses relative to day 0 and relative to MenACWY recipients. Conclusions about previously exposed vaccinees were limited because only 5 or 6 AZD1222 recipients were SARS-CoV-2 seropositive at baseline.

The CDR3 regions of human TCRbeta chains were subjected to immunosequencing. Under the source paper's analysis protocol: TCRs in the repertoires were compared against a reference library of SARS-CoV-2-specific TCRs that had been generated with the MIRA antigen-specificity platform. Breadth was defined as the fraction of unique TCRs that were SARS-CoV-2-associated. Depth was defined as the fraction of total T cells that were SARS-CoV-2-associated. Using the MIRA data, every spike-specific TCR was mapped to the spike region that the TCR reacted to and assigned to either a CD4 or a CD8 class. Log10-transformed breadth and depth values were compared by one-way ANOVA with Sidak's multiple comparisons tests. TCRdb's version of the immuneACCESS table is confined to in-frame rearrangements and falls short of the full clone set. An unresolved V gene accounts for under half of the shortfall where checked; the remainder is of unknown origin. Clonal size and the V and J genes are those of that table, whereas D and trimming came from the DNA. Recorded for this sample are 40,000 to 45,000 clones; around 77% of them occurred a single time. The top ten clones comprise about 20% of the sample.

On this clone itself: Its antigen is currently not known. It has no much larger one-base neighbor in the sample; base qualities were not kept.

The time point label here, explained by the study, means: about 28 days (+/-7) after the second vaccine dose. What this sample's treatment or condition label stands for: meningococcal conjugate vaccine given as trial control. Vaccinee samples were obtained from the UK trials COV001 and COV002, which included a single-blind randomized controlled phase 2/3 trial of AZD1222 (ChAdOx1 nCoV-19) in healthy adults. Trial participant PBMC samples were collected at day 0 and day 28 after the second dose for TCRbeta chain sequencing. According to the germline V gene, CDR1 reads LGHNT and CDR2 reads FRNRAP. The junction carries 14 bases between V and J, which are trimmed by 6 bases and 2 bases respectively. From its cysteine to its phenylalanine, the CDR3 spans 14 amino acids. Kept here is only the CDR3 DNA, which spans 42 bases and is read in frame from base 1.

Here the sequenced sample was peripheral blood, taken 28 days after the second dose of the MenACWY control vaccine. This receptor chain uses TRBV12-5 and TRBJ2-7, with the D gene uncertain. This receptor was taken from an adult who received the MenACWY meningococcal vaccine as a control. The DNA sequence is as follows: TGTGCTAGTGGACACGAAGTTTCAACCTACGAGCAGTACTTC. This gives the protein CASGHEVSTYEQYF.